This TCR beta chain was documented in a study of regulatory T cells in long-lasting Graves disease. For the study at large: The criterion for persistent Graves' disease was over 5 years of antithyroid drugs with positive TSH receptor antibodies.

Arm-PCR of CDR3 regions with iRepertoire HTBI primers generated TCR beta libraries. TCRdb re-analysed the multiplex PCR reads in MiXCR, keeping a single row per CDR3 protein. The sample carries 430,000 or so distinct CDR3 sequences, around 23% recorded once. Regarding this clonotype: A read error is possible here, since a much larger clone lies one base away.

Described time point: persistent/refractory GD, antithyroid drugs over 5 years with positive TRAb. PBMCs were the source of the RNA used for TCR sequencing. The CDR3 is made up of 18 amino acids. CDR1 is MDHEN, CDR2 SYDVKM, per germline. The V call is TRBV28, the J call TRBJ2-7; 10 nucleotides match TRBD1. The TCR sequence derives from a female donor with Graves disease. The sequences come from peripheral blood mononuclear cells (PBMCs), collected when the disease was refractory, from a patient treated with antithyroid drugs. Here the CDR3 reads CAGSRDRGVRGPPYEQYF. CDR3 DNA: TGTGCCGGCAGTCGGGACAGGGGAGTGCGGGGACCCCCCTACGAGCAGTACTTC.